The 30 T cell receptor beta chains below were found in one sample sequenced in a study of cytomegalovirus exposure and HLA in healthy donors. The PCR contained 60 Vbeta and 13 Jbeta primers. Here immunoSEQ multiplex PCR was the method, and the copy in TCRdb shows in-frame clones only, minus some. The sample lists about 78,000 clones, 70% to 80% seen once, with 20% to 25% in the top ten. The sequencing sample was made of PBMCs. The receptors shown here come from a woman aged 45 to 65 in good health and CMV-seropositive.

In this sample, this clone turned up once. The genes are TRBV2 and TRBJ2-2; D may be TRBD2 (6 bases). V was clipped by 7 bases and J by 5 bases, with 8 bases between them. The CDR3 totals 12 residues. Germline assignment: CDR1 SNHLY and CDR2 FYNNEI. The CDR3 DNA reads TGTGCCAGCACTGGGGGGACCGGGGAGCTGTTTTTT. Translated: CASTGGTGELFF. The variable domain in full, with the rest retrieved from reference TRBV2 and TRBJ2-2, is EPEVTQTPSHQVTQMGQEVILRCVPISNHLYFYWYRQILGQKVEFLVSFYNNEISEKSEIFDDQFSVERPDGSNFTLKIRSTKLEDSAMYFCASTGGTGELFFGEGSRLTVL.

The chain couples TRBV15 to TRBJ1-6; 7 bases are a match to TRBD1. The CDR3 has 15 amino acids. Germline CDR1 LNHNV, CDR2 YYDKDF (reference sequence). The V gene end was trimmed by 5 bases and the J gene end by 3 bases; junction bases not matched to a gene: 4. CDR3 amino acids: CATSVGQVYNSPLHF. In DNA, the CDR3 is TGTGCCACCAGCGTTGGACAGGTCTATAATTCACCCCTCCACTTT.

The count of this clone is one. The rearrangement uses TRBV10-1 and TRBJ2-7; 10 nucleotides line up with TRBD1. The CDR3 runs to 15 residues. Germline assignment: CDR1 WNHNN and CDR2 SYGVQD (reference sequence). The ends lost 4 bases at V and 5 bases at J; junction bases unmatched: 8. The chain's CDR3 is CASSGWTGGKNEQYF. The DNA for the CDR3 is TGCGCCAGCAGTGGTTGGACAGGGGGAAAAAACGAGCAGTACTTC.

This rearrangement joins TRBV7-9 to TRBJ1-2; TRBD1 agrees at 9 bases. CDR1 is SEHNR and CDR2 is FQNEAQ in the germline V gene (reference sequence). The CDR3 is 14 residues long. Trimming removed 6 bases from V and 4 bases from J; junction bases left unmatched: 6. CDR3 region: CASSPTGGSYGYTF. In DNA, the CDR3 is TGTGCCAGCAGTCCTACAGGGGGCAGCTATGGCTACACCTTC.

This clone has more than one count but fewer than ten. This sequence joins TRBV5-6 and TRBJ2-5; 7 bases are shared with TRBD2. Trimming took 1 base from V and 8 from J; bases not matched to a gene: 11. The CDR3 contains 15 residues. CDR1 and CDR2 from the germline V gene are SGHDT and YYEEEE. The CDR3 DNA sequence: TGTGCCAGCAGCTTGAGCGGACTAGTCCCCCGTACCCAGTACTTC. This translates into CASSLSGLVPRTQYF.

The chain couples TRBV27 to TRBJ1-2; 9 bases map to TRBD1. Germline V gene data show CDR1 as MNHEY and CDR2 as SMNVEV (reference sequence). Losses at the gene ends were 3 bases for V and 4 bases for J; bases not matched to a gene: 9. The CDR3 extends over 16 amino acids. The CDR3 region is CASSFQDPGQGYGYTF. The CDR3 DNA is TGTGCCAGCAGTTTTCAAGACCCGGGACAGGGCTATGGCTACACCTTC.

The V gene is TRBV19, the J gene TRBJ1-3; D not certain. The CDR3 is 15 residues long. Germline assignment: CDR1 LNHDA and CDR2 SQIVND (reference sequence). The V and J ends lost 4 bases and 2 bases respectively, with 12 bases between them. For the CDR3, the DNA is TGTGCCAGTAGTACCACTTTCGGGGCTGGAAACACCATATATTTT. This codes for CASSTTFGAGNTIYF.

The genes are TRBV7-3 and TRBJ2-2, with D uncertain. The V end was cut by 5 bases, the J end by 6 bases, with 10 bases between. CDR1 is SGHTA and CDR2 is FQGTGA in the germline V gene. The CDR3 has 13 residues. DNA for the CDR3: TGTGCCAGCAGCAAATCAGGTCCCGGGGAGCTGTTTTTT. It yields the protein CASSKSGPGELFF. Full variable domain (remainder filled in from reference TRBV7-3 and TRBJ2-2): GAGVSQTPSNKVTEKGKYVELRCDPISGHTALYWYRQSLGQGPEFLIYFQGTGAADDSGLPNDRFFAVRPEGSVSTLKIQRTERGDSAVYLCASSKSGPGELFFGEGSRLTVL.

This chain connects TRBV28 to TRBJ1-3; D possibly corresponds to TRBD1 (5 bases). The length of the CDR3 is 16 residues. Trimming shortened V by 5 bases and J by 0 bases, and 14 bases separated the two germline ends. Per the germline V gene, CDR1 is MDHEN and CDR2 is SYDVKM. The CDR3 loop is CASSLRQSGSGNTIYF. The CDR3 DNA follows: TGTGCCAGCAGTCTGAGACAGAGTGGCTCTGGAAACACCATATATTTT.

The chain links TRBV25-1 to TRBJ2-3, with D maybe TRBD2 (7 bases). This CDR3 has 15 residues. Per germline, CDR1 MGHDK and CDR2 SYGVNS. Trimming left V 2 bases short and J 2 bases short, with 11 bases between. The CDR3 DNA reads TGTGCCAGCAGTGAAGGGGGGGGCGTCACAGATACGCAGTATTTT. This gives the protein CASSEGGGVTDTQYF.

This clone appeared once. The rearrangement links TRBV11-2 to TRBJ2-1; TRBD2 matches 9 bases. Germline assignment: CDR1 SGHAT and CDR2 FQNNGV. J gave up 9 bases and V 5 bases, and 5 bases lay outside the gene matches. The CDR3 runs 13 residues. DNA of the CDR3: TGTGCCAGCAGCCGGGGACTAGCTTCTGAGCAGTTCTTC. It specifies CASSRGLASEQFF.

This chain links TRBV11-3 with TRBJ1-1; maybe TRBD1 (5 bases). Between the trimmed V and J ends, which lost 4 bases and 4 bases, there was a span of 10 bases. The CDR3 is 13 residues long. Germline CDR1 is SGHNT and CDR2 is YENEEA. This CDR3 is CASSYKGVTEAFF. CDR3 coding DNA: TGTGCCAGCAGCTACAAAGGGGTCACTGAAGCTTTCTTT.

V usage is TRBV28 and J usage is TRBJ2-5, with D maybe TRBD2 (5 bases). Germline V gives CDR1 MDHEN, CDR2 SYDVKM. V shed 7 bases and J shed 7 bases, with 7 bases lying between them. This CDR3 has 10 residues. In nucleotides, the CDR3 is TGTGCCAGCATGAGGGTGACCCAGTACTTC. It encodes CASMRVTQYF.

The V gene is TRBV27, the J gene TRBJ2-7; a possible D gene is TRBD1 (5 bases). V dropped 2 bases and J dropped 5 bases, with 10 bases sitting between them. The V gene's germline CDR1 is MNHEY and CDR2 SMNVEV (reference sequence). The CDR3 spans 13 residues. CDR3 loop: CASSLAPGNEQYF. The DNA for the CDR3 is TGTGCCAGCAGTTTAGCCCCAGGGAACGAGCAGTACTTC.

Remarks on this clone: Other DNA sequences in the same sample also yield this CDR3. The CDR3 is CASSVGTSNEQFF. CDR3 DNA: TGTGCCAGCAGCGTCGGGACTAGCAACGAGCAGTTCTTC. The gene calls are TRBV7-3 and TRBJ2-1, with TRBD2 identical over 9 bases. The V segment lost 5 bases and the J segment 10 bases; nucleotides outside the gene matches: 6. CDR3 length: 13 residues. CDR1 and CDR2 from the germline V gene are SGHTA and FQGTGA.

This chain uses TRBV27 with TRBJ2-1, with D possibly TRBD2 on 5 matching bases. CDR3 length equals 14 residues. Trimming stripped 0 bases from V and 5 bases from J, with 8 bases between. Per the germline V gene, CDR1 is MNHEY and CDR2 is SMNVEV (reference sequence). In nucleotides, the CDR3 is TGTGCCAGCAGTTTATCGAACGGGAACAATGAGCAGTTCTTC. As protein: CASSLSNGNNEQFF.

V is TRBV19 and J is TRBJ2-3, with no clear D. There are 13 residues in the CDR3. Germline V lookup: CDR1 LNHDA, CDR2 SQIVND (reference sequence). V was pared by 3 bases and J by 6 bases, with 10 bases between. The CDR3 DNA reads TGTGCCAGTAGTATTCGAGCGCGGGATACGCAGTATTTT. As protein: CASSIRARDTQYF.

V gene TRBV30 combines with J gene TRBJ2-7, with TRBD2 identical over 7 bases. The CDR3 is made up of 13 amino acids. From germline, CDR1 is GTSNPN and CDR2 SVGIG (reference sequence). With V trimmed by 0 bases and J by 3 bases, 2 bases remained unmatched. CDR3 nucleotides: TGTGCCTGGAGTGTGGCTAGCGGCTACGAGCAGTACGTC. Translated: CAWSVASGYEQYV.

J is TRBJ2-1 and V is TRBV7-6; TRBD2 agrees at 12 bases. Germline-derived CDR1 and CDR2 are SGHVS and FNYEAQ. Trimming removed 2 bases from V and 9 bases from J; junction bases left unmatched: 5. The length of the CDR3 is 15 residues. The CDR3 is CASSLRLAGEGEQFF. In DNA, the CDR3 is TGTGCCAGCAGCTTAAGACTAGCGGGAGAGGGTGAGCAGTTCTTC.

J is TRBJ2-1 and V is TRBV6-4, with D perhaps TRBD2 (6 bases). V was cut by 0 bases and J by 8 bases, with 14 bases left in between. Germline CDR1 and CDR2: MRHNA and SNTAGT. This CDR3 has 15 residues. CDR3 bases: TGTGCCAGCAGTGACTCGGCGGGAAGAGGGGATGAGCAGTTCTTC. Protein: CASSDSAGRGDEQFF.

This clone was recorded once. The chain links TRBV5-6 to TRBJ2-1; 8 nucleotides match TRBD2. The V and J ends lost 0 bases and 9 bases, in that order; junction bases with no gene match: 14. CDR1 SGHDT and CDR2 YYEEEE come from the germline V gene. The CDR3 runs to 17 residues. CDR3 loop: CASSLAGGRAGRGEQFF. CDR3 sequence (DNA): TGTGCCAGCAGCTTGGCTGGTGGGAGGGCCGGGAGGGGTGAGCAGTTCTTC.

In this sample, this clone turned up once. The CDR3 sequence: CASSPPGGNRYNEQFF. The DNA for the CDR3 is TGTGCCAGCAGTCCGCCAGGCGGGAATAGGTACAATGAGCAGTTCTTC. V gene TRBV11-2 combines with J gene TRBJ2-1; TRBD2 is a possible D gene (6 bases). Looked up from germline, CDR1 is SGHAT and CDR2 is FQNNGV. The CDR3 sequence is 16 residues long. V was cut by 6 bases and J by 4 bases, with 19 bases left in between.

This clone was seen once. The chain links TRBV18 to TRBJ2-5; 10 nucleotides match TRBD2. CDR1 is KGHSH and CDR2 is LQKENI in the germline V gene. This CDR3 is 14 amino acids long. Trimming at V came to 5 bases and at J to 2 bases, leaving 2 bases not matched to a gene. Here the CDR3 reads CASSTLAGQETQYF. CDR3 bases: TGTGCCAGCTCAACACTAGCGGGGCAAGAGACCCAGTACTTC.

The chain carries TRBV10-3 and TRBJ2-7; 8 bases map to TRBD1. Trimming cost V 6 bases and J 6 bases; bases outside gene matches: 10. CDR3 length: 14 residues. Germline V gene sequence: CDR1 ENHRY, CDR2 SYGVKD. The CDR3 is CAISTGTGTVEQYF. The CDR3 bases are TGTGCCATCAGCACCGGGACAGGCACCGTCGAGCAGTACTTC.

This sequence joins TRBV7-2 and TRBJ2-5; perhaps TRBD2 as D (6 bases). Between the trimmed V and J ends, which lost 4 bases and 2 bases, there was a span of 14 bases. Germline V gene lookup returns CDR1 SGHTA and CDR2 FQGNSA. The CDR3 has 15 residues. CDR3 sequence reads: CASSSPRGLQETQYF. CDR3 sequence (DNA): TGTGCCAGCAGCTCCCCCCGGGGACTTCAAGAGACCCAGTACTTC.

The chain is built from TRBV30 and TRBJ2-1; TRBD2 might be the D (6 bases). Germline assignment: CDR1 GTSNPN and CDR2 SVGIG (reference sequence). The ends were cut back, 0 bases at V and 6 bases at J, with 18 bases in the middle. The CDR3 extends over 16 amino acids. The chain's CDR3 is CAWSVAGSRVTNEQFF. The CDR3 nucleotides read TGTGCCTGGAGTGTGGCGGGATCCAGGGTCACCAATGAGCAGTTCTTC.

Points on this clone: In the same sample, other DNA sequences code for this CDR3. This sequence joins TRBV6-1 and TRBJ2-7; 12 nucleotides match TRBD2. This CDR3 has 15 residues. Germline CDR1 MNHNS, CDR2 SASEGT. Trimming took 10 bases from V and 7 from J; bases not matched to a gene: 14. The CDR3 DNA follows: TGTGCCACCCGGATCCTAGCGGGAGGGCCGGGAGAGCAGTACGTC. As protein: CATRILAGGPGEQYV.

As DNA, the CDR3 is TGTGCCAGTGGAAGGGGGTTCCGCACAGATACGCAGTATTTT. This gives the protein CASGRGFRTDTQYF. V is TRBV19 and J is TRBJ2-3, with a weak D call TRBD1 (6 bases). The CDR3 has 14 amino acids. Trimming left V 8 bases short and J 1 base short, with 13 bases between. Germline V gives CDR1 LNHDA, CDR2 SQIVND (reference sequence).

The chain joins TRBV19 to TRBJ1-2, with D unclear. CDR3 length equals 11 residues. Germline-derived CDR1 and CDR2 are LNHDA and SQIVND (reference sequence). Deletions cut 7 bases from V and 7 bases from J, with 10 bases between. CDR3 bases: TGTGCCAGTACTGGCATCCGTGGCTACACCTTC. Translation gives CASTGIRGYTF.

The CDR3 nucleotides read TGTGCCAGTAGTATAACTATCGTGGACATCCAAAGGGGCTACACCTTC. It specifies CASSITIVDIQRGYTF. The chain joins TRBV19 to TRBJ1-2, with a weak D call TRBD1 (5 bases). The CDR3 contains 16 residues. Germline V gene lookup returns CDR1 LNHDA and CDR2 SQIVND (reference sequence). The V and J ends lost 2 bases and 8 bases respectively, with 21 bases between them. Looking up the rest from reference TRBV19 and TRBJ1-2 gives the full variable domain: DGGITQSPKYLFRKEGQNVTLSCEQNLNHDAMYWYRQDPGQGLRLIYYSQIVNDFQKGDIAEGYSVSREKKESFPLTVTSAQKNPTAFYLCASSITIVDIQRGYTFGSGTRLTVV.